A single sample gave rise to the 19 T cell receptor beta chains below, sequenced in a study of shared clonotypes between healthy human individuals. Generated by immunoSEQ multiplex PCR, the TCRdb table keeps only in-frame clones and is missing some. The data hold roughly 2,300,000 clones, with 85% to 95% observed a single time. The sequenced sample was naive CD4+ T cells from PBMCs. Sample subset: CD45RA+ positively selected. The source is a man aged 18 to 30 in good health. Some clones in this sample may be carry-over from other donors' samples.

The chain joins TRBV28 to TRBJ1-2, with 7 bases aligning to TRBD1. V was clipped by 8 bases and J by 3 bases; unmatched bases: 9. The CDR3 consists of 14 residues. Germline CDR1 is MDHEN and CDR2 is SYDVKM. The CDR3 loop is CASAGTVRYYGYTF. DNA for the CDR3: TGTGCCAGCGCCGGGACAGTGAGATACTATGGCTACACCTTC.

This chain joins TRBV6-6 and TRBJ1-2; a possible D gene is TRBD1 (6 bases). Germline V gene data show CDR1 as MNHNY and CDR2 as SVGAGI (reference sequence). The CDR3 loop spans 13 amino acids. Between the trimmed V and J ends, which lost 2 bases and 8 bases, there was a span of 12 bases. The chain's CDR3 is CASSYVQGTGYTF. Here the CDR3 DNA reads TGTGCCAGCAGTTACGTACAGGGTACAGGCTACACCTTC.

Only one count was recorded for this clone. V and J are TRBV5-1 and TRBJ2-2; no definite D call. Germline V CDR1 and CDR2: SGHRS, YFSETQ. V lost 3 bases and J 0 bases, leaving 15 bases between the germline ends. This CDR3 contains 17 residues. The CDR3 DNA reads TGCGCCAGCAGCTACCTCATCGACGGTGCGAACACCGGGGAGCTGTTTTTT. This translates into CASSYLIDGANTGELFF.

This chain uses TRBV7-9 with TRBJ2-1; no definite D call. The CDR3 runs 13 residues. Germline values: CDR1 SEHNR, CDR2 FQNEAQ (reference sequence). Trimming took 7 bases from V and 3 from J, leaving 10 bases between them. The CDR3 loop reads CASTLVGYNEQFF. The CDR3 nucleotides read TGTGCCAGCACCCTCGTGGGCTACAATGAGCAGTTCTTC.

The genes are TRBV11-2 and TRBJ2-5; D is unresolved. The CDR3 totals 12 residues. Germline V gives CDR1 SGHAT, CDR2 FQNNGV. V lost 0 bases, J lost 2 bases, and 1 base lay in between. CDR3: CASSLEQETQYF. The CDR3 DNA follows: TGTGCCAGCAGCTTAGAACAAGAGACCCAGTACTTC. Full variable domain (remainder filled in from reference TRBV11-2 and TRBJ2-5): EAGVAQSPRYKIIEKRQSVAFWCNPISGHATLYWYQQILGQGPKLLIQFQNNGVVDDSQLPKDRFSAERLKGVDSTLKIQPAKLEDSAVYLCASSLEQETQYFGPGTRLLVL.

This clone was seen once. J is TRBJ2-7 and V is TRBV6-5; D unclear. The CDR3 is 15 amino acids. V dropped 0 bases and J dropped 6 bases, with 15 bases sitting between them. Germline lookup yields CDR1 MNHEY and CDR2 SVGAGI. This chain's CDR3 is CASSYSYDKAFEQYF. The CDR3 DNA is TGTGCCAGCAGTTACTCCTACGACAAGGCCTTCGAGCAGTACTTC.

The CDR3 region is CASSQDEQGPGANVLTF. In DNA, the CDR3 is TGTGCCAGCAGCCAAGACGAACAGGGCCCTGGGGCCAACGTCCTGACTTTC. This chain connects TRBV4-2 to TRBJ2-6, with D tentatively TRBD1 (6 bases). The CDR3 has 17 residues. Germline V gene lookup returns CDR1 LGHNA and CDR2 YNFKEQ. V dropped 0 bases and J dropped 2 bases, with 11 bases sitting between them.

This chain links TRBV7-9 with TRBJ2-3, with D perhaps TRBD1 (6 bases). The CDR3 spans 14 residues. Germline V gene lookup returns CDR1 SEHNR and CDR2 FQNEAQ (reference sequence). Trimming took off 4 bases at V and 3 bases at J, with 11 bases between the two ends. The chain's CDR3 is CASSSTGYTDTQYF. CDR3 coding DNA: TGTGCCAGCAGCTCAACAGGGTATACAGATACGCAGTATTTT.

The chain combines TRBV9 with TRBJ1-2; D remains ambiguous. Trimming stripped 0 bases from V and 10 bases from J, with 7 bases between. The germline gives CDR1 SGDLS, CDR2 YYNGEE. This CDR3 has 11 residues. The DNA for the CDR3 is TGTGCCAGCAGCGTAGCGGGGATCTACACCTTC. It specifies CASSVAGIYTF.

The V and J genes are TRBV10-3 and TRBJ2-7, with 11 positions matching TRBD1. CDR1 and CDR2 from the germline V gene are ENHRY and SYGVKD. Trimming removed 10 bases from V and 2 bases from J; junction bases left unmatched: 16. The CDR3 runs 17 residues. The CDR3 sequence is CATRRGQGVSDTYEQYF. The CDR3 nucleotides are TGTGCCACCAGAAGGGGACAGGGGGTTTCGGACACCTACGAGCAGTACTTC.

The V and J genes are TRBV27 and TRBJ2-4; TRBD2 matches at 7 bases. V trimming: 9 bases; J trimming: 16 bases; junction bases outside the gene matches: 21. The CDR3 contains 14 residues. Germline lookup yields CDR1 MNHEY and CDR2 SMNVEV (reference sequence). The CDR3 region is CASSPLGRGGVYYF. For the CDR3, the DNA is TGTGCCAGTAGCCCCCTCGGTCGCGGGGGAGTTTACTACTTC.

The chain uses TRBV19 and TRBJ1-1; TRBD1 matches at 10 bases. J gave up 0 bases and V 9 bases, and 13 bases lay outside the gene matches. The CDR3 consists of 17 residues. Germline V gene data show CDR1 as LNHDA and CDR2 as SQIVND (reference sequence). CDR3 loop: CASHNRGTGVMNTEAFF. The CDR3 DNA reads as TGTGCCAGCCACAATCGCGGGACAGGGGTTATGAACACTGAAGCTTTCTTT.

The chain couples TRBV11-1 to TRBJ2-3; D gene unclear. V shed 1 base and J shed 2 bases, with 7 bases lying between them. This CDR3 has 14 residues. Germline V gene data show CDR1 as SGHAT and CDR2 as FQDESV (reference sequence). The CDR3 is CASSLGTNTDTQYF. CDR3 nucleotide sequence: TGTGCCAGCAGCTTAGGGACGAACACAGATACGCAGTATTTT.

V usage is TRBV7-9 and J usage is TRBJ2-2; possibly TRBD2 for D (6 bases). V dropped 5 bases and J dropped 8 bases, with 9 bases sitting between them. Germline lookup yields CDR1 SEHNR and CDR2 FQNEAQ (reference sequence). The CDR3 loop spans 12 amino acids. This chain's CDR3 is CASSPRGGELFF. The DNA for the CDR3 is TGTGCCAGCAGCCCCCGGGGGGGGGAGCTGTTTTTT.

The chain couples TRBV28 to TRBJ2-1; D might be TRBD1 or TRBD2, each matching 5 bases. Trimming pared 9 bases from V and 4 bases from J, leaving 19 bases between. The CDR3 consists of 15 residues. Germline V lookup: CDR1 MDHEN, CDR2 SYDVKM. CDR3 sequence (DNA): TGTGCCAGTTTTCGGGGCTCCTCGGCATACAATGAGCAGTTCTTC. Translating gives CASFRGSSAYNEQFF.

This clone was seen a handful of times. The chain links TRBV10-3 to TRBJ1-1; D is perhaps TRBD1 (6 bases). The V gene lost 10 bases and the J gene lost 0 bases, with 12 bases spanning the gap. Germline CDR1 ENHRY, CDR2 SYGVKD. This CDR3 spans 13 amino acids. The CDR3 spells CATQDRLNTEAFF. The CDR3 DNA is TGTGCCACCCAGGACAGATTGAACACTGAAGCTTTCTTT.

For this clone: One end of the junction varies from germline; a read error may be responsible. The chain couples TRBV28 to TRBJ1-5; D remains ambiguous. Per germline, CDR1 MDHEN and CDR2 SYDVKM. The CDR3 length is 15 residues. In DNA, the CDR3 is TGTGCCAGCAGCTTATTTGACGGAAACAATCAGCCCCAGCATTTT. It codes for CASSLFDGNNQPQHF.

This clone was found a few times. The rearrangement uses TRBV4-1 and TRBJ1-5, with no clear D. Germline assignment: CDR1 MGHRA and CDR2 YSYEKL. There are 13 residues in the CDR3. The germline V and J ends were trimmed by 1 base and 5 bases, with 6 bases remaining between them. CDR3 DNA sequence: TGCGCCAGCAGCCAAGTTGCCGATCAGCCCCAGCATTTT. It codes for CASSQVADQPQHF.

This chain uses TRBV9 with TRBJ2-7, with D uncertain. CDR1 and CDR2 (germline): SGDLS, YYNGEE. The CDR3 extends over 14 amino acids. V lost 0 bases and J lost 7, with 14 bases in between. The CDR3 coding sequence is TGTGCCAGCAGCGTAGACCCAGCCGGAAGGGAGCAGTACTTC. It encodes CASSVDPAGREQYF. Full variable domain (outside the CDR3, taken from reference TRBV9 and TRBJ2-7): DSGVTQTPKHLITATGQRVTLRCSPRSGDLSVYWYQQSLDQGLQFLIQYYNGEERAKGNILERFSAQQFPDLHSELNLSSLELGDSALYFCASSVDPAGREQYFGPGTRLTVT.